This entry lists 29 T cell receptor beta chains sequenced from one sample in a study of cytomegalovirus exposure and HLA in healthy donors. Use of 60 Vbeta and 13 Jbeta primers characterized the PCR. TCRdb keeps only in-frame clones here, not all; method: immunoSEQ multiplex PCR. The sample gives some 90,000 clones, around three quarters of which show up once; around 2.8% is in the top ten. The sample taken for sequencing was PBMCs. These receptors were obtained from a man between 35 and 55 years old in good health and CMV-seronegative.

CDR3 sequence (DNA): TGTGCCAGCGGGGAGACAGGGACAAACACTGAAGCTTTCTTT. Its protein is CASGETGTNTEAFF. This sequence joins TRBV6-1 and TRBJ1-1, with 7 bases identical to TRBD1. V lost 8 bases, J lost 2 bases, and 8 bases stayed unmatched. CDR3 length equals 14 residues. The germline V gene encodes CDR1 MNHNS and CDR2 SASEGT.

V is TRBV5-4 and J is TRBJ1-5; possible D gene TRBD1, 5 bases. The CDR3 consists of 14 residues. V was cut by 3 bases and J by 4 bases, with 11 bases left in between. Germline CDR1 SGHNT, CDR2 YYREEE (reference sequence). This chain's CDR3 is CASSSGLGNQPQHF. CDR3 nucleotide sequence: TGTGCCAGCAGCTCGGGACTTGGGAATCAGCCCCAGCATTTT.

The chain joins TRBV18 to TRBJ2-7, with 7 bases lining up with TRBD1. V trimming: 3 bases; J trimming: 1 base; junction bases outside the gene matches: 6. The CDR3 is 15 residues long. The germline gives CDR1 KGHSH, CDR2 LQKENI. The CDR3 nucleotides are TGTGCCAGCTCACCTCGGGACAGATCTTCCTACGAGCAGTACTTC. It specifies CASSPRDRSSYEQYF.

This clone was seen once. This chain connects TRBV4-3 to TRBJ1-6; D not resolved. CDR3 length equals 13 residues. The germline CDR1 and CDR2 sequences are LGHNA and YSLEER. The ends were cut back, 6 bases at V and 11 bases at J, with 14 bases in the middle. The CDR3 DNA reads TGCGCCAGCAGTTTCAACACATATCCACCCCTCCACTTT. Translation gives CASSFNTYPPLHF.

V usage is TRBV6-5 and J usage is TRBJ2-5, with 7 nucleotides matching TRBD2. V was pared by 4 bases and J by 0 bases, with 8 bases of the junction left unmatched. The CDR3 runs 16 residues. Germline V gene sequence: CDR1 MNHEY, CDR2 SVGAGI. The CDR3 DNA is TGTGCCAGCAGTTCCCCTCTAGCGGCTTACCAAGAGACCCAGTACTTC. It specifies CASSSPLAAYQETQYF.

This clone was picked up one time. Its ends do not fully match the called genes, so a read error is possible. V gene TRBV5-1 combines with J gene TRBJ2-1; 10 bases map to TRBD1. From germline, CDR1 is SGHRS and CDR2 YFSETQ. The CDR3 is 15 amino acids. The DNA of the CDR3 is TGCGCCAGCAGCGCTACCGGGACAGGGGTACCGATAGGGGTCTTC. Translation: CASSATGTGVPIGVF.

This clone was detected only once. V and J are TRBV11-1 and TRBJ2-3, with D possibly being TRBD1 (6 bases). CDR1 SGHAT and CDR2 FQDESV come from the germline V gene (reference sequence). CDR3 length equals 17 residues. Between the trimmed V and J ends, which lost 8 bases and 3 bases, there was a span of 24 bases. CDR3 residues: CASRKDQGQGGTDTQYF. CDR3 in DNA: TGTGCCAGCCGAAAGGATCAGGGGCAGGGTGGTACAGATACGCAGTATTTT.

The chain couples TRBV27 to TRBJ2-5, with 8 positions matching TRBD1. After removal of 3 bases from V and 2 bases from J, the junction contained 2 bases not matched to a gene. The CDR3 consists of 14 residues. The germline CDR1 and CDR2 sequences are MNHEY and SMNVEV (reference sequence). CDR3 nucleotides: TGTGCCAGCAGTTTGACAGGGGAACAAGAGACCCAGTACTTC. Its translation: CASSLTGEQETQYF.

The rearrangement links TRBV6-4 to TRBJ2-1, with 8 bases aligning to TRBD2. This CDR3 has 16 amino acids. V trimming: 4 bases; J trimming: 6 bases; junction bases outside the gene matches: 11. Germline CDR1 is MRHNA and CDR2 is SNTAGT. CDR3 sequence reads: CASSAALAVRGNEQFF. The DNA of the CDR3 is TGTGCCAGCAGTGCCGCACTAGCGGTACGGGGCAATGAGCAGTTCTTC.

This chain uses TRBV5-1 with TRBJ1-6; a weak D match, TRBD1 (5 bases). Between the trimmed V and J ends, which lost 2 bases and 11 bases, there was a span of 17 bases. Germline CDR1 is SGHRS and CDR2 is YFSETQ. This CDR3 spans 15 amino acids. The CDR3 loop is CASSLLREGTTPLHF. CDR3 nucleotides: TGCGCCAGCAGCTTACTCAGGGAAGGTACGACACCCCTCCACTTT.

This clone was seen only a few times. The CDR3 region is CASSLMFTSGGSTDTQYF. The CDR3 DNA is TGTGCCAGCAGCTTAATGTTTACTAGCGGGGGTAGCACAGATACGCAGTATTTT. V gene TRBV7-3 combines with J gene TRBJ2-3; 11 bases line up with TRBD2. Germline V gene sequence: CDR1 SGHTA, CDR2 FQGTGA. Trimming at V came to 1 base and at J to 0 bases, leaving 6 bases not matched to a gene. The length of the CDR3 is 18 residues.

The CDR3 reads CASSQEYERGRGYGYTF. For the CDR3, the DNA is TGCGCCAGCAGCCAAGAGTACGAGAGGGGGCGAGGCTATGGCTACACCTTC. The V and J genes are TRBV4-3 and TRBJ1-2, with 7 bases identical to TRBD1. From germline, CDR1 is LGHNA and CDR2 YSLEER. The CDR3 has 17 amino acids. The V and J ends lost 0 bases and 4 bases, in that order; junction bases with no gene match: 11.

The chain couples TRBV2 to TRBJ2-4; TRBD1 matches at 7 bases. Germline V gene sequence: CDR1 SNHLY, CDR2 FYNNEI. This CDR3 region has 13 residues. The trim removed 4 bases at V and 3 bases at J, leaving 0 bases unmatched. The CDR3 sequence: CASSGDSKNIQYF. CDR3 DNA: TGTGCCAGCAGTGGGGACAGCAAAAACATTCAGTACTTC.

The V and J genes are TRBV27 and TRBJ1-5; maybe TRBD1 (5 bases). Germline V lookup: CDR1 MNHEY, CDR2 SMNVEV (reference sequence). There are 14 residues in the CDR3. V shed 5 bases and J shed 0 bases, with 8 bases lying between them. CDR3 DNA: TGTGCCAGCAGTCCGGGGGGTAGCAATCAGCCCCAGCATTTT. Translation gives CASSPGGSNQPQHF.

J is TRBJ1-2 and V is TRBV6-1; 7 bases are a match to TRBD1. Trimming at V came to 2 bases and at J to 1 base, leaving 7 bases not matched to a gene. The CDR3 is 16 amino acids. CDR1 and CDR2 (germline): MNHNS, SASEGT. The CDR3 bases are TGTGCCAGCAGTGAATTTAAGGGGGCTAATAACTATGGCTACACCTTC. The encoded protein is CASSEFKGANNYGYTF.

This clone was detected only a few times. This sequence joins TRBV15 and TRBJ2-1, with TRBD1 matching 9 bases. The CDR3 totals 15 residues. V lost 4 bases, J lost 3 bases, and 4 bases stayed unmatched. Germline V CDR1 and CDR2: LNHNV, YYDKDF (reference sequence). The CDR3 coding sequence is TGTGCCACCAGCACGAGACAGGGGGTCTACAATGAGCAGTTCTTC. It yields the protein CATSTRQGVYNEQFF.

CDR3: CASSLRVHGDGYTF. In DNA, the CDR3 is TGTGCCAGCAGCTTGAGGGTTCATGGGGATGGCTACACCTTC. The V and J genes are TRBV7-2 and TRBJ1-2; D is undetermined. From germline, CDR1 is SGHTA and CDR2 FQGNSA. The CDR3 runs to 14 residues. Between the trimmed V and J ends, which lost 3 bases and 6 bases, there was a span of 14 bases.

This chain uses TRBV5-1 with TRBJ2-3; 11 bases line up with TRBD2. The CDR3 is 16 amino acids. Per the germline V gene, CDR1 is SGHRS and CDR2 is YFSETQ. V trimming: 6 bases; J trimming: 6 bases; junction bases outside the gene matches: 12. The CDR3 reads CASNPVISGGADTQYF. In DNA form, the CDR3 reads TGCGCCAGCAACCCAGTTATTAGCGGGGGGGCGGATACGCAGTATTTT.

The chain couples TRBV9 to TRBJ2-1; 9 positions match TRBD1. The germline V gene encodes CDR1 SGDLS and CDR2 YYNGEE. The CDR3 has 15 residues. Losses at the gene ends were 4 bases for V and 11 bases for J; bases not matched to a gene: 13. CDR3 region: CASSPPGQGQGKQFF. The CDR3 nucleotides are TGTGCCAGCAGCCCTCCGGGACAGGGTCAAGGCAAGCAGTTCTTC.

V gene TRBV7-9 combines with J gene TRBJ1-3, with D possibly being TRBD1 (5 bases). The CDR3 extends over 17 amino acids. V shed 2 bases and J shed 2 bases, with 16 bases lying between them. The V gene's germline CDR1 is SEHNR and CDR2 FQNEAQ (reference sequence). The CDR3 DNA sequence: TGTGCCAGCAGCTTAAGGAAGGGCTCACAGGCTGGAAACACCATATATTTT. It yields the protein CASSLRKGSQAGNTIYF.

V and J are TRBV5-5 and TRBJ2-3; tentatively, D is TRBD2 (5 bases). In germline, CDR1 is SGHKS, CDR2 YYEKEE (reference sequence). The CDR3 covers 13 residues. V gave up 5 bases and J gave up 6 bases, with 13 bases separating them. CDR3 protein: CASRGSPGDTQYF. CDR3 DNA sequence: TGTGCCAGCAGAGGCAGCCCGGGGGATACGCAGTATTTT.

A few counts support this clone. V is TRBV6-5 and J is TRBJ1-2; D is unresolved. Trimming took 0 bases from V and 4 from J, leaving 12 bases between them. Germline V gene lookup returns CDR1 MNHEY and CDR2 SVGAGI. This CDR3 contains 15 residues. In nucleotides, the CDR3 is TGTGCCAGCAGTTACTCAGTTGGGCCCCTCTATGGCTACACCTTC. This translates into CASSYSVGPLYGYTF.

The genes are TRBV5-6 and TRBJ2-3; 14 nucleotides agree with TRBD2. The CDR3 contains 17 residues. CDR1 is SGHDT and CDR2 is YYEEEE in the germline V gene. With 4 bases clipped from V and 5 bases from J, the junction kept 9 bases outside the gene matches. In DNA, the CDR3 is TGTGCCAGCAGCGGACTAGCGGGGGGCCCGTGGATAGATACGCAGTATTTT. Translated, it gives CASSGLAGGPWIDTQYF.

The V and J genes are TRBV11-1 and TRBJ1-1, with TRBD1 as a possible D gene (5 bases). CDR1 is SGHAT, CDR2 FQDESV, per germline (reference sequence). V was trimmed by 6 bases and J by 4 bases, leaving 12 bases between them. This CDR3 has 13 amino acids. CDR3 DNA sequence: TGTGCCAGCAGTTCTATTACAGGCACTGAAGCTTTCTTT. Translating gives CASSSITGTEAFF.

The rearrangement uses TRBV13 and TRBJ2-5, with D perhaps matching TRBD2 (5 bases). Trimming left V 3 bases short and J 2 bases short, with 13 bases between. Per the germline V gene, CDR1 is PRHDT and CDR2 is FYEKMQ (reference sequence). The CDR3 runs 15 residues. DNA of the CDR3: TGTGCCAGCAGCTTCCAGACGGGATTTCAAGAGACCCAGTACTTC. Amino acids: CASSFQTGFQETQYF.

This chain links TRBV9 with TRBJ1-1; D possibly corresponds to TRBD1 (5 bases). Trimming removed 1 base at V and 4 bases at J, with 17 bases between. The length of the CDR3 is 16 residues. Germline-derived CDR1 and CDR2 are SGDLS and YYNGEE. The chain's CDR3 is CASSVPRTGDPTEAFF. CDR3 coding DNA: TGTGCCAGCAGCGTACCACGGACGGGGGACCCCACTGAAGCTTTCTTT.

This chain connects TRBV4-1 to TRBJ2-7, with TRBD1 as a possible D gene (6 bases). CDR1 MGHRA and CDR2 YSYEKL come from the germline V gene. The CDR3 is 17 residues long. V gave up 1 base and J gave up 12 bases, with 28 bases separating them. This CDR3 reads CASSQVGRSRQEPPRYF. CDR3 bases: TGCGCCAGCAGCCAAGTCGGACGGTCCCGACAGGAACCCCCCCGGTACTTC.

This clone was seen only once. The rearrangement links TRBV6-5 to TRBJ1-6; D remains ambiguous. Germline V gene data show CDR1 as MNHEY and CDR2 as SVGAGI. Trimming removed 10 bases from V and 8 bases from J, with 15 bases in between. CDR3 size: 13 residues. The CDR3 DNA reads as TGTGCCATCGCGACACGAACGGATTCACCCCTCCACTTT. This gives the protein CAIATRTDSPLHF.

The genes are TRBV4-2 and TRBJ2-5; D possibly corresponds to TRBD2 (5 bases). The J call may be mistaken, given a closer DNA end match to TRBJ2-7. Looked up from germline, CDR1 is LGHNA and CDR2 is YNFKEQ. The CDR3 spans 17 residues. CDR3 nucleotide sequence: TGTGCCAGCAGCCCTAGCTTAAGGCAGAAAGACCCCTACGAGCAGTACTTC. Encoded protein: CASSPSLRQKDPYEQYF.